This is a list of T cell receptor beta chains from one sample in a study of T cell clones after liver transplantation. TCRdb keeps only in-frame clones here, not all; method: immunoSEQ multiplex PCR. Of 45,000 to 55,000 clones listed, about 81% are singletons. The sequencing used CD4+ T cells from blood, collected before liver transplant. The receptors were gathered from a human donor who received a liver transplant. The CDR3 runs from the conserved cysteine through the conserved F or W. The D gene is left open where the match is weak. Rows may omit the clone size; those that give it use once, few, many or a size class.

CDR3nt: TGTGCCTGGACCGGACAGGGGACTACTGAAGCTTTCTTT
CDR3aa: CAWTGQGTTEAFF
j_gene: TRBJ1-1
v_gene: TRBV30
abundance: -
d_gene: TRBD1

CDR3nt: TGTGCCAGCAGCTCCGCCTCCGTCTACAATGAGCAGTTCTTC
CDR3aa: CASSSASVYNEQFF
j_gene: TRBJ2-1
v_gene: TRBV7-2
abundance: -
d_gene: -

CDR3nt: TGTGCCAGCAGCCAAGATGGCAGCGGGGCTGGTGGCTACACCTTC
CDR3aa: CASSQDGSGAGGYTF
j_gene: TRBJ1-2
v_gene: TRBV14
abundance: -
d_gene: -

CDR3nt: TGCAGCGTTGAAGAGCGGGGGGGGCCCCGGGGTGAGCCCCAGCATTTT
CDR3aa: CSVEERGGPRGEPQHF
j_gene: TRBJ1-5
v_gene: TRBV29-1
abundance: -
d_gene: -

CDR3nt: TGCGCCAGCAGCCAAGGGCTAGCGGGGTTAGGGGCCAACGTCCTGACTTTC
CDR3aa: CASSQGLAGLGANVLTF
j_gene: TRBJ2-6
v_gene: TRBV4-1
abundance: -
d_gene: TRBD2

CDR3nt: TGTGCCAGCAGCGACAGAGGGGATACGCAGTATTTT
CDR3aa: CASSDRGDTQYF
j_gene: TRBJ2-3
v_gene: TRBV9
abundance: few
d_gene: -

CDR3nt: TGTGCCAGCAACCGGCGGGACACCACTGAAGCTTTCTTT
CDR3aa: CASNRRDTTEAFF
j_gene: TRBJ1-1
v_gene: TRBV11-1
abundance: -
d_gene: -

CDR3nt: TGTGCCAGCAGTTCCGGACTAGCGGGAGTCTTTAAGCACGAGCAGTACTTC
CDR3aa: CASSSGLAGVFKHEQYF
j_gene: TRBJ2-7
v_gene: TRBV28
abundance: -
d_gene: TRBD2

CDR3nt: TGTGCCAGCAGCGACATGCGTACTAACTATGGCTACACCTTC
CDR3aa: CASSDMRTNYGYTF
j_gene: TRBJ1-2
v_gene: TRBV5-4
abundance: -
d_gene: -

CDR3nt: TGTGCCAGCATGAAAGGGGGACTAGCGGGAGCTGAGCAGTTCTTC
CDR3aa: CASMKGGLAGAEQFF
j_gene: TRBJ2-1
v_gene: TRBV6-5
abundance: -
d_gene: TRBD2

CDR3nt: TGTGCCAGCAGCCCCGCCGAGGACGAGCAGTACTTC
CDR3aa: CASSPAEDEQYF
j_gene: TRBJ2-7
v_gene: TRBV7-2
abundance: -
d_gene: -

CDR3nt: TGTGCCAGCAGCGTAGGAGAAACCCCGGGCAGGCCTATACCCCTCCACTTT
CDR3aa: CASSVGETPGRPIPLHF
j_gene: TRBJ1-6
v_gene: TRBV9
abundance: -
d_gene: -

CDR3nt: TGTGCCAGCAGTTACGGTTATAGCAATCAGCCCCAGCATTTT
CDR3aa: CASSYGYSNQPQHF
j_gene: TRBJ1-5
v_gene: TRBV6-6
abundance: few
d_gene: -

CDR3nt: TGCGCCAGCAGCCAAGACGCTGTGACGGAGACTGAAGCTTTCTTT
CDR3aa: CASSQDAVTETEAFF
j_gene: TRBJ1-1
v_gene: TRBV4-3
abundance: -
d_gene: -

CDR3nt: TGTGCCAGTAGTGATTCCAGCGGGGTTTACAATGAGCAGTTCTTC
CDR3aa: CASSDSSGVYNEQFF
j_gene: TRBJ2-1
v_gene: TRBV19
abundance: -
d_gene: TRBD2

CDR3nt: TGCAGCGTTGAAACGGCTAGCACAGATACGCAGTATTTT
CDR3aa: CSVETASTDTQYF
j_gene: TRBJ2-3
v_gene: TRBV29-1
abundance: -
d_gene: -

CDR3nt: TGTGCCAGCAGCCGCAGGCTTGGAGAGACCCAGTACTTC
CDR3aa: CASSRRLGETQYF
j_gene: TRBJ2-5
v_gene: TRBV5-4
abundance: -
d_gene: -

CDR3nt: TGTGCCAGCACCCCGGAGAGGGGCGGACGGGAAGCTTTCTTT
CDR3aa: CASTPERGGREAFF
j_gene: TRBJ1-1
v_gene: TRBV7-2
abundance: -
d_gene: -

CDR3nt: TGTGCCAGCAGCTCGGGACTAGCGCTTCCCTACGAGCAGTACTTC
CDR3aa: CASSSGLALPYEQYF
j_gene: TRBJ2-7
v_gene: TRBV5-4
abundance: -
d_gene: TRBD2

CDR3nt: TGTGCCAGCAGCCCCCAGGACTCCCCTAATAACTATGGCTACACCTTC
CDR3aa: CASSPQDSPNNYGYTF
j_gene: TRBJ1-2
v_gene: TRBV9
abundance: -
d_gene: -

CDR3nt: TGCAGCGTTGCCCAGGCCGTTCAAGAGACCCAGTACTTC
CDR3aa: CSVAQAVQETQYF
j_gene: TRBJ2-5
v_gene: TRBV29-1
abundance: -
d_gene: -

CDR3nt: TGCGCCAGCAGCCCCTTAGCGGGAGGCACAGATACGCAGTATTTT
CDR3aa: CASSPLAGGTDTQYF
j_gene: TRBJ2-3
v_gene: TRBV5-1
abundance: -
d_gene: TRBD2

CDR3nt: TGTGCCAGCAGCTTGTACCCGGGCCCTCTATACGAGCAGTACTTC
CDR3aa: CASSLYPGPLYEQYF
j_gene: TRBJ2-7
v_gene: TRBV7-3
abundance: -
d_gene: -

CDR3nt: TGCGCCAGCAGCTTGTTGGGAGGGATCCATGGCTACACCTTC
CDR3aa: CASSLLGGIHGYTF
j_gene: TRBJ1-2
v_gene: TRBV5-1
abundance: -
d_gene: -

CDR3nt: TGTGCCAGCAGTCCTCAGAGGGAGCTGTTTTTT
CDR3aa: CASSPQRELFF
j_gene: TRBJ2-2
v_gene: TRBV6-6
abundance: -
d_gene: -

CDR3nt: TGTGCCACCAGCAGAGATTCCCCCCCAGGGGGCGGGCAGCCCCAGCATTTT
CDR3aa: CATSRDSPPGGGQPQHF
j_gene: TRBJ1-5
v_gene: TRBV15
abundance: -
d_gene: TRBD1

CDR3nt: TGTGCCAGCAGCTTAGCGACAGGGCTTGCCTATGGCTACACCTTC
CDR3aa: CASSLATGLAYGYTF
j_gene: TRBJ1-2
v_gene: TRBV7-2
abundance: -
d_gene: TRBD1

CDR3nt: TGTGCCAGCAGCCCAGACCAGAACACAGATACGCAGTATTTT
CDR3aa: CASSPDQNTDTQYF
j_gene: TRBJ2-3
v_gene: TRBV13
abundance: -
d_gene: -

CDR3nt: TGTGCCAGCAGCGAAGTTGAGGATACGCAGTATTTT
CDR3aa: CASSEVEDTQYF
j_gene: TRBJ2-3
v_gene: TRBV4-2
abundance: -
d_gene: -

CDR3nt: TGTGCCAGCAGCTTAATTCCTTTAAATCAGCCCCAGCATTTT
CDR3aa: CASSLIPLNQPQHF
j_gene: TRBJ1-5
v_gene: TRBV7-2
abundance: -
d_gene: -

CDR3nt: TGTGCCAGCAGCTTAGCGCGGCAGCGGGGGGGCACAGATACGCAGTATTTT
CDR3aa: CASSLARQRGGTDTQYF
j_gene: TRBJ2-3
v_gene: TRBV7-2
abundance: -
d_gene: TRBD2

CDR3nt: TGTGCCAGCAGTTTAACGGGGGGCGTCACTGAAGCTTTCTTT
CDR3aa: CASSLTGGVTEAFF
j_gene: TRBJ1-1
v_gene: TRBV27
abundance: -
d_gene: -

CDR3nt: TGTGCCTGGAGTACCAAGGACAGGGGTACGAACGAGCAGTACTTC
CDR3aa: CAWSTKDRGTNEQYF
j_gene: TRBJ2-7
v_gene: TRBV30
abundance: -
d_gene: TRBD1

CDR3nt: TGTGCCAGCATGGCCAGGGGAGGGAAGGGGGAGACCCAGTACTTC
CDR3aa: CASMARGGKGETQYF
j_gene: TRBJ2-5
v_gene: TRBV7-2
abundance: -
d_gene: -

CDR3nt: TGTGCCAGCAGCGCTGACATGCTAGGTCAGCCCCAGCATTTT
CDR3aa: CASSADMLGQPQHF
j_gene: TRBJ1-5
v_gene: TRBV25-1
abundance: few
d_gene: -

CDR3nt: TGTGCCAGCAGCTTTACTAGCGGGGGGGGTAATGGTGAGCAGTTCTTC
CDR3aa: CASSFTSGGGNGEQFF
j_gene: TRBJ2-1
v_gene: TRBV11-2
abundance: -
d_gene: TRBD2

CDR3nt: TGTGCCAGCACGAGTGGAGGAGGGTACACCCCTGAAGCTTTCTTT
CDR3aa: CASTSGGGYTPEAFF
j_gene: TRBJ1-1
v_gene: TRBV4-2
abundance: -
d_gene: -

CDR3nt: TGTGCCAGCAAGGGAGGGTTATCCTACGAGCAGTACTTC
CDR3aa: CASKGGLSYEQYF
j_gene: TRBJ2-7
v_gene: TRBV2
abundance: -
d_gene: TRBD2

CDR3nt: TGTGCCAGCAGCCCTGGACAGGGGGCGTTGAGAGGGTCCTACGAGCAGTACTTC
CDR3aa: CASSPGQGALRGSYEQYF
j_gene: TRBJ2-7
v_gene: TRBV5-5
abundance: few
d_gene: TRBD1

CDR3nt: TGCGCCAGCAGCCCCCCCGAGGGCACAAACACCGGGGAGCTGTTTTTT
CDR3aa: CASSPPEGTNTGELFF
j_gene: TRBJ2-2
v_gene: TRBV5-1
abundance: -
d_gene: -

CDR3nt: TGTGCCAGCAGCTCCACAGGGGGGACGGCTTTCTTT
CDR3aa: CASSSTGGTAFF
j_gene: TRBJ1-1
v_gene: TRBV7-6
abundance: -
d_gene: TRBD1

CDR3nt: TGTGCCAGCAGCTTAGCCCGGGACAGGGCTAACACCGGGGAGCTGTTTTTT
CDR3aa: CASSLARDRANTGELFF
j_gene: TRBJ2-2
v_gene: TRBV13
abundance: -
d_gene: TRBD1

CDR3nt: TGTGCCAGTAGTATCCGACAGGACCAAGAGACCCAGTACTTC
CDR3aa: CASSIRQDQETQYF
j_gene: TRBJ2-5
v_gene: TRBV19
abundance: once
d_gene: -

CDR3nt: TGTGCCAGCAGTCGACAGCCCTACAAGGAGACCCAGTACTTC
CDR3aa: CASSRQPYKETQYF
j_gene: TRBJ2-5
v_gene: TRBV6-5
abundance: -
d_gene: -

CDR3nt: TGCAGTGTAGGTGGGCGGGAGACCCAGTACTTC
CDR3aa: CSVGGRETQYF
j_gene: TRBJ2-5
v_gene: TRBV20-1
abundance: few
d_gene: -

CDR3nt: TGTGCCAGCAGCCAAGACCGCGGGGGCCAAGAGACCCAGTACTTC
CDR3aa: CASSQDRGGQETQYF
j_gene: TRBJ2-5
v_gene: TRBV4-2
abundance: -
d_gene: TRBD2

CDR3nt: TGCGCCAGCAGCCCCGAAGGCACAGTTAATTCACCCCTCCACTTT
CDR3aa: CASSPEGTVNSPLHF
j_gene: TRBJ1-6
v_gene: TRBV5-1
abundance: few
d_gene: -

CDR3nt: TGTGCCAGTGTAGACAGGAGCTCCTACAATGAGCAGTTCTTC
CDR3aa: CASVDRSSYNEQFF
j_gene: TRBJ2-1
v_gene: TRBV19
abundance: -
d_gene: -

CDR3nt: TGTGCCAGCAGCTCAACGGTCCCGGGACTAGCGGGAGTAGCCAAAAACATTCAGTACTTC
CDR3aa: CASSSTVPGLAGVAKNIQYF
j_gene: TRBJ2-4
v_gene: TRBV7-8
abundance: -
d_gene: TRBD2

CDR3nt: TGTGCCAGTATTGGTTGGGACAGAGGCCGCGGGGAGCTGTTTTTT
CDR3aa: CASIGWDRGRGELFF
j_gene: TRBJ2-2
v_gene: TRBV19
abundance: -
d_gene: TRBD1

CDR3nt: TGTGCCAGCAGCCGGACTAGCGGGAACACCGGGGAGCTGTTTTTT
CDR3aa: CASSRTSGNTGELFF
j_gene: TRBJ2-2
v_gene: TRBV7-8
abundance: -
d_gene: TRBD2

CDR3nt: TGTGCCAGCAGTCGCGGGGGGGGGCCGGGTGTATACGAGCAGTACTTC
CDR3aa: CASSRGGGPGVYEQYF
j_gene: TRBJ2-7
v_gene: TRBV4-2
abundance: medium-sized
d_gene: TRBD2

CDR3nt: TGTGCCACCAGCACCCCCATAGCGGGGGGTCTCGCTAGCACAGATACGCAGTATTTT
CDR3aa: CATSTPIAGGLASTDTQYF
j_gene: TRBJ2-3
v_gene: TRBV15
abundance: -
d_gene: TRBD2